This T cell receptor (beta chain) appears in the sequencing data of a study of blood T cell repertoires in COVID-19. Study summary: From the United States, Italy and Spain came samples of acute and convalescent COVID-19. In each case, the material was cDNA or gDNA derived from T cells, B-cell-depleted T cells, or PBMCs.

In the source study's methods: Nucleated cell counts were estimated from reference gene primer amplification. Produced via immunoSEQ multiplex PCR; TCRdb's table is partial and in-frame only. D and trimming were read from the DNA, whereas the V and J calls and clone size are those reported in that table. The table lists 60,000 or so clones, around four fifths of them singletons. The CDR3 consists of 16 residues. J gave up 2 bases and V 5 bases, and 8 bases lay outside the gene matches. The germline CDR1 and CDR2 sequences are SGHTA and FQGTGA. This clonotype originated in a woman older than 75 with acute or convalescent COVID-19. The gene calls are TRBV7-3 and TRBJ1-5; 8 bases fit TRBD1. The sequencing input was peripheral blood. Here the CDR3 reads CASSLTGGRGNQPQHF. The CDR3 nucleotides are TGTGCCAGCAGCCTCACAGGGGGAAGAGGCAATCAGCCCCAGCATTTT.